What follows is one T cell receptor beta chain and its context. What this receptor recognizes is not known. It has no much larger one-base neighbor in the sample; base qualities were not kept. This specimen belongs to a study of blood T cell repertoires in COVID-19 (dated by TCRdb to about 2020). Study-level background: The collaborator samples originated in the United States, Italy and Spain and spanned the acute and convalescent phases of COVID-19. The material from the prospective study consisted of cDNA or gDNA derived from T cells, B-cell-depleted T cells, or PBMCs. Subjects who had been exposed to COVID-19, were actively infected with it, or had recovered from it provided the deeply sampled blood TCRbeta repertoires that made up the dataset. The repertoires were made available in a free public database intended to serve as a resource for research on the immune response to SARS-CoV-2. The samples were drawn from two sources: the first 160 participants of the ongoing ImmuneRACE study, and fewer than 1,500 subjects contributed by 6 global collaborators. Nearly every sample came with metadata listing a de-identified subject ID, COVID-19 status, age in years and sex. Where HLA class I and class II types were available, the types were taken from metadata supplied by the sample provider, not from assay-based typing.

Whole blood was collected in K2EDTA tubes by collaborating institutions according to the institutions' own protocols. For TCRbeta analysis, collaborator samples were shipped as frozen whole blood, as isolated PBMCs, or as DNA extracted from either sample type. From the germline V gene, CDR1 is SGHVS and CDR2 is FQNEAQ. V and J are truncated by 2 bases and 6 bases respectively, leaving an intervening sequence of 17 bases. Reading from cysteine to phenylalanine, the CDR3 counts 16 amino acids. Only the CDR3 DNA is retained, 48 bases long and in frame from the first base. On the study overall, not on this receptor specifically: How much clinical and demographic metadata was included differed by source and by participant, and the metadata was provided uncurated.

TCRbeta CDR3 regions were amplified from genomic DNA by means of the immunoSEQ Assay, a bias-controlled multiplex PCR. Turning to the authors' computational methods: Nucleated cell counts per sample were estimated from amplification of reference gene primers within the assay. Sequence reads were collapsed and filtered to measure the absolute abundance of every unique TCRbeta CDR3 rearrangement. Productive Simpson clonality was computed per sample as the square root of Simpson's diversity index over productive rearrangements. The immuneACCESS repertoire file appears here via TCRdb, limited to in-frame rearrangements. These files lack a portion of the clones; in checked studies, under half of the deficit traces to unresolved V genes, and the cause of the others is not known. Clonal size and the V and J genes are those of that table, whereas D and trimming came from the DNA. For this sample there are around 7,000 clones; around 86% appear just once. The top ten clonotypes cover more than 8.5% of the sample.

The clonotype comes from a human donor with active COVID-19. The donor label of this sample is uncertain. The rearrangement joined TRBV7-8 to TRBJ1-5; perhaps TRBD1 is the D gene, with 5 bases matching. The sequenced material came from peripheral blood. The DNA reads TGTGCCAGCAGCTTAACCCACCGACAGAATCCTCAGCCCCAGCATTTT. It codes for CASSLTHRQNPQPQHF.